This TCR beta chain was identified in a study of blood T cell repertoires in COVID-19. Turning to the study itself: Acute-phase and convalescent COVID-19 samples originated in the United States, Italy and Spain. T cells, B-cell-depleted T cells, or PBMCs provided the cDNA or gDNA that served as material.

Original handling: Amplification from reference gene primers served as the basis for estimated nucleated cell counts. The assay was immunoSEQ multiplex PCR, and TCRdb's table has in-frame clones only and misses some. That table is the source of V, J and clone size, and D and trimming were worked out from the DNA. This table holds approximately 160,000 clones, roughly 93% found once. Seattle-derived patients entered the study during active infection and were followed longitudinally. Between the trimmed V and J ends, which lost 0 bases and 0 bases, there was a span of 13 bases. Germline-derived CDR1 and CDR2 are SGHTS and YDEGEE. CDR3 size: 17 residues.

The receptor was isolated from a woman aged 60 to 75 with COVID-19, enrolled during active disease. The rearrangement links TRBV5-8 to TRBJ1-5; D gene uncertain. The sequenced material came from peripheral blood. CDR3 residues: CASSLVWFGYSNQPQHF. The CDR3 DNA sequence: TGTGCCAGCAGCTTGGTTTGGTTCGGTTATAGCAATCAGCCCCAGCATTTT.